The clone carrying this T cell receptor (beta chain) was picked up many times. Its antigen is unknown. This sample was taken from a study of breast tumors, draining lymph nodes, adjacent tissues. Whole-study results and caveats: Data fit most tumor T cells coming from lymph node, expanding in tumor.

TCRdb re-called the multiplex PCR reads through MiXCR, storing one row per CDR3 protein. The data show around 300,000 distinct CDR3 sequences, with around 30% seen just once and under 1.2% held by the top ten. Breast cancer patients provided tissue from their axillary draining lymph nodes. V lost 4 bases and J 6 bases, leaving 15 bases between the germline ends. Looked up from germline, CDR1 is SGHTA and CDR2 is FQGTGA. CDR3 length: 15 residues. The receptor's source is a female donor with breast cancer. Some clones in this sample may be carry-over from other donors' samples. Sequencing was done on a sample of axillary lymph node tissue. The chain joins TRBV7-3 to TRBJ1-4; no clear D gene. The CDR3 here is CASSSKSSCDEKLFF. CDR3 nucleotide sequence: TGTGCCAGCAGCTCAAAATCGTCTTGCGATGAAAAACTGTTTTTT.